Below, 7 T cell receptor beta chains from the same sample are listed, as sequenced in a study of identical twins. TCRdb called the 5' RACE reads again in MiXCR, with one record for every CDR3 protein. Among 240,000 or so distinct CDR3 sequences, 5.5% to 7% were seen once, and the ten largest hold around 3.4%. The data were also submitted as part of a second study, on yellow fever vaccine responses in identical twins.

The sequencing sample was made of memory (CD45RO+) T cells sorted from blood. The source is a woman younger than 35 in good health.

This clonotype came up many times. The chain links TRBV9 to TRBJ2-5; TRBD1 might be the D (6 bases). CDR3 length: 15 residues. Trimming took off 0 bases at V and 1 base at J, with 10 bases between the two ends. CDR1 and CDR2 from the germline V gene are SGDLS and YYNGEE. The CDR3 bases are TGTGCCAGCAGCGTAGGATCGACAGGCCAAGAGACCCAGTACTTC. This codes for CASSVGSTGQETQYF.

V and J are TRBV10-3 and TRBJ2-3; the D is unclear. Trimming cost V 7 bases and J 0 bases, with 2 bases left between them. Germline CDR1 and CDR2: ENHRY and SYGVKD. This CDR3 contains 11 residues. CDR3 loop: CAIMSTDTQYF. The CDR3 DNA sequence: TGTGCCATCATGAGCACAGATACGCAGTATTTT.

This clonotype was recorded a few times. The rearrangement joins TRBV11-3 to TRBJ2-1; maybe TRBD1 (5 bases). With 1 base removed from V and 5 bases from J, the gap between germline ends came to 9 bases. Germline CDR1 is SGHNT and CDR2 is YENEEA. This CDR3 is built from 14 residues. The CDR3 DNA follows: TGTGCCAGCAGCTTAGTAGACAGCCACAATGAGCAGTTCTTC. It encodes CASSLVDSHNEQFF.

This clonotype came up a few times. This rearrangement joins TRBV29-1 to TRBJ2-1; the D gene could be TRBD1 or TRBD2 (5 bases each). CDR3 length equals 14 residues. V shed 0 bases and J shed 6 bases, with 12 bases lying between them. Germline CDR1 SQVTM, CDR2 ANQGSEA. The CDR3 nucleotides read TGCAGCGTTGAAGAGAGGGGTCTGGTCAATGAGCAGTTCTTC. Amino acids: CSVEERGLVNEQFF.

This clonotype appeared many times. The V gene is TRBV20-1, the J gene TRBJ2-7, with 9 bases that match TRBD1. The CDR3 spans 13 residues. J gave up 3 bases and V 6 bases, and 6 bases lay outside the gene matches. Germline assignment: CDR1 DFQATT and CDR2 SNEGSKA (reference sequence). The CDR3 sequence: CSAPGQGNYEQYF. For the CDR3, the DNA is TGCAGTGCCCCGGGACAGGGCAACTACGAGCAGTACTTC.

This clonotype occurred a few times. The chain links TRBV20-1 to TRBJ2-1; 10 positions match TRBD2. The CDR3 covers 15 residues. J lost 3 bases, V lost 3 bases, and 5 bases had no gene match. Germline V gene data show CDR1 as DFQATT and CDR2 as SNEGSKA (reference sequence). CDR3 DNA sequence: TGCAGTGCTAGGGGGCCTAGCGGGAGCTACAATGAGCAGTTCTTC. Translating gives CSARGPSGSYNEQFF.

This clonotype was seen ten or more times. V and J are TRBV5-1 and TRBJ2-2; TRBD1 might be the D (5 bases). This CDR3 has 15 amino acids. The V end was cut by 0 bases, the J end by 3 bases, with 9 bases between. From germline, CDR1 is SGHRS and CDR2 YFSETQ. CDR3: CASSLDRSYTGELFF. CDR3 sequence (DNA): TGCGCCAGCAGCTTGGACAGGAGTTACACCGGGGAGCTGTTTTTT.